The sample holds many counts of the clone carrying this T cell receptor (beta chain). The sample is drawn from a study of T-cell reconstitution after alpha-beta-depleted transplantation in children. The ends were cut back, 4 bases at V and 2 bases at J, with 6 bases in the middle. Germline-derived CDR1 and CDR2 are KGHSH and LQKENI. This CDR3 comprises 14 residues. Unique molecular identifiers tagged the TCRbeta library. Via MiXCR, TCRdb re-called the PCR reads, giving one row per CDR3 protein. In the table there are about a million distinct CDR3 sequences, roughly 29% of which are singletons. Material: PBMCs, mostly from graft donor cells, obtained 360 days after TCRalphabeta/CD19-depleted stem cell transplant. The TCR comes from a boy less than two years old who had a stem cell transplant for SCID, so the T cells may come from the graft donor. The J gene is TRBJ1-6, the V gene TRBV18; D uncertain. The CDR3 here is CASSLAAYNSPLHF. As DNA, the CDR3 is TGTGCCAGCTCACTCGCAGCCTATAATTCACCCCTCCACTTT.